This record covers a single T cell receptor (beta chain). Its specificity is unknown. Sequencing used immunoSEQ multiplex PCR; TCRdb keeps in-frame clones, though not all of them. Here the sample spans some 930 clones, 82% being singletons. This sample is drawn from a study of chemoradiotherapy in HPV16-positive cancers. Germline values: CDR1 SGHTA, CDR2 FQGNSA. The CDR3 totals 14 residues. Deletions cut 5 bases from V and 6 bases from J, with 14 bases between. Notes on the study in general: Candidate HPV-specific clones and E7-related TCR motifs grew in tumor during treatment.

Sequencing was performed on tumor tissue, taken from a patient who underwent chemoradiotherapy. This sequence originates from a human donor with HPV-associated anogenital cancer. J is TRBJ1-3 and V is TRBV7-2, with D maybe TRBD1 (5 bases). The CDR3 protein is CASSKPGLENTIYF. The CDR3 nucleotides read TGTGCCAGCAGCAAACCGGGACTCGAAAACACCATATATTTT.